This T cell receptor (beta chain) is from a study of T cells in Graves' hyperthyroidism and ophthalmopathy. This CDR3 has 17 residues. Per germline, CDR1 LGHNA and CDR2 YSLEER. V lost 1 base to trimming and J lost 2 bases, with 18 bases between them. RNA transcripts gave rise to amplified TCR beta CDR3 regions. RT-PCR in the first round (using the HTBI primer set) targeted the TCR CDR3. TCRdb called the multiplex PCR reads again in MiXCR, with one record for every CDR3 protein. The sample records about 690,000 distinct CDR3 sequences, roughly a sixth being singletons. The chain is built from TRBV4-3 and TRBJ2-7, with no clear D. The origin of this receptor is a man aged 50 to 60 with Graves' hyperthyroidism. Sequencing was carried out using blood. CDR3 amino acids: CASSQVYDPDGAYEQYF. CDR3 nucleotides: TGCGCCAGCAGCCAAGTGTACGATCCGGACGGAGCCTACGAGCAGTACTTC.